These 15 T cell receptor beta chains were sequenced from one sample in a study of OX40 agonist ivuxolimab in advanced cancers. Data came from immunoSEQ multiplex PCR; TCRdb stores just in-frame clones and leaves some out. The table lists about 50,000 clones, approximately 75% of them singletons, with 2% to 3% in the top ten. The material sequenced was CD4+ or CD8+ T cells sorted from blood, taken in a trial of the OX40 agonist ivuxolimab. The receptors originated from an adult with an advanced solid tumor such as melanoma, head and neck, liver or kidney cancer.

The chain links TRBV9 to TRBJ2-5; TRBD1 matches 9 bases. The CDR3 has 15 residues. Germline loops: CDR1 SGDLS, CDR2 YYNGEE. Trimming at V came to 3 bases and at J to 5 bases, leaving 8 bases not matched to a gene. As DNA, the CDR3 is TGTGCCAGCAGCGCCCGGACAGGGGAATCGGAGACCCAGTACTTC. Its protein is CASSARTGESETQYF.

V and J are TRBV7-2 and TRBJ2-7, with 9 bases matching TRBD1. The length of the CDR3 is 18 residues. The junction had 17 bases not matched to a gene; V was cut back by 5 bases and J by 3 bases. Germline V gives CDR1 SGHTA, CDR2 FQGNSA. The CDR3 loop reads CASSTATGGLGLGYEQYF. CDR3 nucleotides: TGTGCCAGCAGCACCGCAACAGGGGGCCTGGGGCTAGGCTACGAGCAGTACTTC.

This chain connects TRBV19 to TRBJ1-5, with 10 bases identical to TRBD1. Per germline, CDR1 LNHDA and CDR2 SQIVND (reference sequence). The CDR3 has 16 residues. The ends lost 1 base at V and 2 bases at J; junction bases unmatched: 2. The DNA for the CDR3 is TGTGCCAGTAGTATAGGTGGGACAGGGGGCAATCAGCCCCAGCATTTT. Translation: CASSIGGTGGNQPQHF.

The sample holds one count of this clone. The chain joins TRBV27 to TRBJ2-5, with D perhaps TRBD2 (6 bases). V was cut by 4 bases and J by 5 bases, with 11 bases left in between. The CDR3 runs to 13 residues. CDR1 is MNHEY, CDR2 SMNVEV, per germline (reference sequence). The CDR3 coding sequence is TGTGCCAGCAGTTGGAGGGGAAGGGAGACCCAGTACTTC. Protein sequence: CASSWRGRETQYF.

The V gene is TRBV5-1, the J gene TRBJ2-7, with D possibly matching TRBD1 (5 bases). The germline gives CDR1 SGHRS, CDR2 YFSETQ. The CDR3 is 15 amino acids. V shed 2 bases and J shed 0 bases, with 12 bases lying between them. The CDR3 coding sequence is TGCGCCAGCAGCTTAGGGGCAGGGCCCTCCTACGAGCAGTACTTC. It is translated as CASSLGAGPSYEQYF.

The chain uses TRBV10-3 and TRBJ2-7; possibly TRBD2 for D (5 bases). The CDR3 loop spans 13 amino acids. CDR1 is ENHRY, CDR2 SYGVKD, per germline. Trimming pared 5 bases from V and 5 bases from J, leaving 13 bases between. The CDR3 DNA is TGTGCCATCAGTCCGGGGTCGTTGCACGAGCAGTACTTC. Protein sequence: CAISPGSLHEQYF.

This clone is a singleton in its sample. This chain uses TRBV5-1 with TRBJ2-2, with D unresolved. The CDR3 has 15 amino acids. Per the germline V gene, CDR1 is SGHRS and CDR2 is YFSETQ. V was cut by 3 bases and J by 1 base, with 10 bases left in between. CDR3 nucleotide sequence: TGCGCCAGCAGCTCGCTTAATGGGAACACCGGGGAGCTGTTTTTT. The encoded protein is CASSSLNGNTGELFF.

This clone was counted a few times. V and J are TRBV9 and TRBJ2-7; D may match TRBD1 or TRBD2 (5 bases each). Trimming removed 0 bases from V and 1 base from J, with 8 bases in between. Germline CDR1 and CDR2: SGDLS and YYNGEE. The CDR3 sequence is 14 residues long. The CDR3 here is CASSVDGGSYEQYF. CDR3 coding DNA: TGTGCCAGCAGCGTAGATGGGGGATCCTACGAGCAGTACTTC.

The chain uses TRBV18 and TRBJ2-5; unclear D gene. Germline V gives CDR1 KGHSH, CDR2 LQKENI. The V and J ends lost 4 bases and 2 bases respectively, with 11 bases between them. The CDR3 has 14 residues. The DNA of the CDR3 is TGTGCCAGCTCACTAAACCTGGGACAAGAGACCCAGTACTTC. This encodes CASSLNLGQETQYF.

This clone ranks as medium-sized. In DNA, the CDR3 is TGTGCCAGCACTAGGACAGGGGGCTTCGACGAGCAGTACTTC. Translation gives CASTRTGGFDEQYF. This chain joins TRBV6-1 and TRBJ2-7, with 11 bases aligning to TRBD1. The germline CDR1 and CDR2 sequences are MNHNS and SASEGT. The junction had 7 bases not matched to a gene; V was cut back by 7 bases and J by 5 bases. This CDR3 spans 14 amino acids.

This clone was seen a single time. This chain connects TRBV6-1 to TRBJ1-2; a weak D match, TRBD1 (5 bases). Germline V gene lookup returns CDR1 MNHNS and CDR2 SASEGT. Trimming took 7 bases from V and 4 from J, leaving 13 bases between them. The length of the CDR3 is 13 residues. CDR3 amino acids: CASTLGTVYGYTF. The CDR3 DNA follows: TGTGCCAGCACCCTAGGGACGGTCTATGGCTACACCTTC.

This chain joins TRBV7-9 and TRBJ2-1; the match to TRBD2 covers 8 bases. CDR1 SEHNR and CDR2 FQNEAQ come from the germline V gene (reference sequence). This CDR3 spans 15 amino acids. J lost 3 bases, V lost 5 bases, and 6 bases had no gene match. The CDR3 DNA follows: TGTGCCAGCAGCCCAGCGGGGGCTTACTACAATGAGCAGTTCTTC. This translates into CASSPAGAYYNEQFF.

This clone was observed a few times. The chain links TRBV29-1 to TRBJ1-2; D remains ambiguous. V lost 3 bases, J lost 5 bases, and 13 bases lay in between. The germline V gene has CDR1 SQVTM and CDR2 ANQGSEA. The CDR3 contains 13 residues. The CDR3 DNA follows: TGCAGCGTTGAGGAAGGGTCGGGGTATGGCTACACCTTC. The encoded protein is CSVEEGSGYGYTF.

The chain carries TRBV9 and TRBJ2-6; TRBD1 aligns across 8 bases. V dropped 7 bases and J dropped 0; count of bases not matched to a gene: 6. CDR1 is SGDLS and CDR2 is YYNGEE in the germline V gene. The CDR3 is 16 amino acids. The CDR3 reads CASRTGFGSGANVLTF. The CDR3 DNA reads as TGTGCCAGCCGGACAGGGTTCGGCTCTGGGGCCAACGTCCTGACTTTC.

The chain is built from TRBV9 and TRBJ1-4; 9 bases match TRBD1. Germline trimming cut 4 bases from V and 15 bases from J; bases unmatched to any gene: 10. Germline lookup yields CDR1 SGDLS and CDR2 YYNGEE. The length of the CDR3 is 13 residues. CDR3 sequence (DNA): TGTGCCAGCAGCCCCCCTGGACAGGGGAAATTGTTTTTT. It specifies CASSPPGQGKLFF.